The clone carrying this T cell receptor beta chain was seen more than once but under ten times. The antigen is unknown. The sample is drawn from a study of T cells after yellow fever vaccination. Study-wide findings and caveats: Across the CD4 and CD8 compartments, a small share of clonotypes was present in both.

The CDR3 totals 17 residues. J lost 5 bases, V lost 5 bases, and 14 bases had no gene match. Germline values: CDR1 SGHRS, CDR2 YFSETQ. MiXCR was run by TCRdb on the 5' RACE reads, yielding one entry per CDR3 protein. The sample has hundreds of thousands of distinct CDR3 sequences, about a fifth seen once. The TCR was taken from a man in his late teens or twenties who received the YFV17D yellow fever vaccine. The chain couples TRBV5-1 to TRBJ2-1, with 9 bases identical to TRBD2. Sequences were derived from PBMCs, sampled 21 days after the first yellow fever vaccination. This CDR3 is CASRPPTAGGPHNEQFF. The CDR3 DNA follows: TGCGCCAGCAGACCTCCCACCGCGGGGGGGCCCCACAATGAGCAGTTCTTC.